This T cell receptor beta chain stems from a study of blood T cell repertoires in COVID-19 (TCRdb year 2020). Broadly, across the study: Collaborator samples came from the United States, Italy and Spain and covered acute and convalescent phases of COVID-19. Where available, HLA class I and class II types were taken from metadata supplied by the sample provider and were not determined by assay-based typing. The repertoires were released in a freely available public database intended as a resource for research on the immune response to SARS-CoV-2. The prospective study material was composed of cDNA or gDNA derived from T cells, B-cell-depleted T cells, or PBMCs. The samples were drawn from two sources: the first 160 participants of the ongoing ImmuneRACE study, and fewer than 1,500 subjects contributed by 6 global collaborators. The dataset comprised deeply sampled blood TCRbeta repertoires from subjects exposed to, actively infected with, or recovered from COVID-19. The sample metadata nearly always contained a de-identified subject ID, COVID-19 status, age in years and sex.

Whole blood was collected in K2EDTA tubes by collaborating institutions according to the institutions' own protocols. For TCRbeta analysis, collaborators shipped samples in one of three forms: frozen whole blood, isolated PBMCs, or DNA extracted from either of those sample types. On this clone itself: Its antigen target is currently unknown. The record has no base qualities; no much larger clone is one base away.

Sequences WSHSY (CDR1) and SAAADI (CDR2) are obtained from the germline V gene. V is pared back by 5 bases and J by 0 bases, with 11 bases lying between the germline termini. From the cysteine through the phenylalanine, the CDR3 covers 15 amino acids. The retained sequence is limited to the CDR3, 45 bases, with the frame set at the first base. TCRbeta CDR3 regions were amplified from genomic DNA by means of the immunoSEQ Assay, a bias-controlled multiplex PCR. In the original analysis: The number of nucleated cells in each sample was estimated from the amplification of reference gene primers within the assay. Sequence reads were collapsed and filtered to measure the absolute abundance of every unique TCRbeta CDR3 rearrangement. Productive Simpson clonality was computed per sample as the square root of Simpson's diversity index over productive rearrangements. TCRdb obtained this table from immuneACCESS and retained in-frame rearrangements with V and J assigned. These tables miss some clones; where compared with another copy, unresolved V genes account for less than half of the shortfall, and the remainder is unexplained. The DNA gave D and trimming, while V, J and clone size come from that table. This sample lists 150,000 to 200,000 clones; around 93% were detected once. Under 5% of the sample belongs to the ten largest clones.

Study-wide findings and limitations: The quantity of clinical and demographic metadata differed by source and by participant and was supplied without curation.

Material: peripheral blood. The rearrangement combines TRBV10-2 with TRBJ2-1; a tentative D call is TRBD2 (5 bases match). The sequence came from a woman in her forties or fifties with acute or convalescent COVID-19. The DNA sequence is as follows: TGCGCCAGCAGTCGAGGGAGTAGCTCCTACAATGAGCAGTTCTTC. Protein translation: CASSRGSSSYNEQFF.